One sample yielded the 15 T cell receptor beta chains listed below, sequenced in a study of CD8 T cells in Susac syndrome. Random-hexamer reverse transcription was applied to about 0.45 to 1 ug RNA. TCRdb re-derived calls from the immunoSEQ multiplex PCR reads in MiXCR, one entry per CDR3 protein. Of 400,000 or so distinct CDR3 sequences listed, approximately 85% were seen once; the top ten hold approximately 0.12%. Sequenced: CD8+ T cells from PBMCs. The receptors were sampled from a human donor with multiple sclerosis.

V and J are TRBV6-1 and TRBJ2-7; D might be TRBD1 (6 bases). CDR3 length equals 11 residues. V was clipped by 6 bases and J by 7 bases, with 10 bases between them. Germline V gene data show CDR1 as MNHNS and CDR2 as SASEGT. The DNA for the CDR3 is TGTGCCAGCAGCCAGGGGACAGAGCAGTACTTC. Translation: CASSQGTEQYF.

The rearrangement links TRBV9 to TRBJ2-7; 10 positions agree with TRBD1. The CDR3 runs to 17 residues. Germline CDR1 SGDLS, CDR2 YYNGEE. V dropped 0 bases and J dropped 5; count of bases not matched to a gene: 11. CDR3 sequence: CASSVGDRGVSSHEQYF. As DNA, the CDR3 is TGTGCCAGCAGCGTAGGGGACAGGGGCGTTAGTTCCCACGAGCAGTACTTC.

The gene calls are TRBV4-1 and TRBJ1-5, with TRBD1 as a possible D gene (6 bases). V gave up 3 bases and J gave up 0 bases, with 9 bases separating them. The CDR3 is made up of 15 amino acids. In germline, CDR1 is MGHRA, CDR2 YSYEKL. This CDR3 is CASSQGGNSNQPQHF. CDR3 DNA sequence: TGCGCCAGCAGCCAGGGGGGCAATAGCAATCAGCCCCAGCATTTT.

The genes are TRBV27 and TRBJ2-3; TRBD2 aligns across 7 bases. The V gene end was trimmed by 2 bases and the J gene end by 0 bases; junction bases not matched to a gene: 11. Looked up from germline, CDR1 is MNHEY and CDR2 is SMNVEV (reference sequence). The CDR3 loop spans 18 amino acids. The CDR3 region has the DNA TGTGCCAGCAGTTTAGTTCTAGCGGTGCACTCTAGCACAGATACGCAGTATTTT. Translated, it gives CASSLVLAVHSSTDTQYF.

Points on this clonotype: At one end the junction does not follow the germline gene, possibly because of a read error. The chain joins TRBV4-1 to TRBJ2-7; 9 nucleotides line up with TRBD1. CDR1 MGHRA and CDR2 YSYEKL come from the germline V gene. This CDR3 has 14 residues. The CDR3 coding sequence is TGTGCCAGCAGCCCAAGACAGGGGGCCTACGAGCAGTACTTC. Translated: CASSPRQGAYEQYF.

The count of this clonotype is one. The chain uses TRBV7-8 and TRBJ2-3; D possibly matches TRBD1 or TRBD2 (5 bases each). This CDR3 has 16 residues. V lost 6 bases and J lost 9, with 25 bases in between. Per germline, CDR1 SGHVS and CDR2 FQNEAQ. The CDR3 DNA reads TGTGCCAGCAGTCCCCGGGACCCCGAGTTGGAGTTGACGCAGTATTTT. This gives the protein CASSPRDPELELTQYF.

The chain employs TRBV18 and TRBJ1-1; D not resolved. V shed 5 bases and J shed 0 bases, with 13 bases lying between them. The CDR3 is made up of 15 amino acids. The germline V gene has CDR1 KGHSH and CDR2 LQKENI. The CDR3 bases are TGTGCCAGCTCAAATCCCGGAGACATGAACACTGAAGCTTTCTTT. This gives the protein CASSNPGDMNTEAFF.

V is TRBV2 and J is TRBJ2-1; perhaps D is TRBD1 or TRBD2 (5 bases each). Per germline, CDR1 SNHLY and CDR2 FYNNEI. There are 17 residues in the CDR3. Trimming pared 3 bases from V and 2 bases from J, leaving 17 bases between. Here the CDR3 reads CASSDETGWGPYNEQFF. CDR3 sequence (DNA): TGTGCCAGCAGTGACGAAACTGGGTGGGGACCCTACAATGAGCAGTTCTTC.

V usage is TRBV3-1 and J usage is TRBJ2-7, with D tentatively TRBD1 or TRBD2 (5 bases each). This CDR3 comprises 15 residues. Trimming stripped 4 bases from V and 3 bases from J, with 16 bases between. Germline-derived CDR1 and CDR2 are LGHDT and YNNKEL (reference sequence). CDR3 in DNA: TGTGCCAGCAGCCCTCCGGCAGGGAGAATCTACGAGCAGTACTTC. It codes for CASSPPAGRIYEQYF.

The chain's CDR3 is CARGAPNIQYF. The DNA of the CDR3 is TGCGCCCGCGGGGCGCCTAACATTCAGTACTTC. J is TRBJ2-4 and V is TRBV23-1; D perhaps matches TRBD2 (6 bases). Being an ORF, TRBV23-1 has a function that is uncertain. This CDR3 contains 11 residues. The V end was cut by 11 bases, the J end by 7 bases, with 12 bases between.

This chain links TRBV4-1 with TRBJ2-3, with TRBD2 as a possible D gene (5 bases). Germline assignment: CDR1 MGHRA and CDR2 YSYEKL. V was cut by 0 bases and J by 2 bases, with 12 bases left in between. The length of the CDR3 is 16 residues. CDR3 region: CASSQDGGILTDTQYF. CDR3 coding DNA: TGCGCCAGCAGCCAAGATGGAGGCATCCTCACAGATACGCAGTATTTT.

The chain employs TRBV6-5 and TRBJ2-1; 12 bases match TRBD2. V shed 1 base and J 7 bases; nucleotides not matched to a gene: 8. Germline V gene lookup returns CDR1 MNHEY and CDR2 SVGAGI. The CDR3 is 17 residues long. CDR3 coding DNA: TGTGCCAGCAGTTACTTCCCGACTAGCGGGAGTAGTAATGAGCAGTTCTTC. This encodes CASSYFPTSGSSNEQFF.

The rearrangement links TRBV27 to TRBJ1-6, with 8 bases fitting TRBD1. This CDR3 has 14 amino acids. The trim removed 6 bases at V and 5 bases at J, leaving 3 bases unmatched. CDR1 is MNHEY and CDR2 is SMNVEV in the germline V gene (reference sequence). The DNA of the CDR3 is TGTGCCAGCAGGTGGGGACAGGATAATTCACCCCTCCACTTT. This encodes CASRWGQDNSPLHF.

The chain has TRBV27 and TRBJ2-5, with D tentatively TRBD2 (5 bases). This CDR3 comprises 13 residues. The germline CDR1 and CDR2 sequences are MNHEY and SMNVEV (reference sequence). The germline V and J ends were trimmed by 3 bases and 4 bases, with 9 bases remaining between them. The CDR3 nucleotides read TGTGCCAGCAGTTTCGGGGTCCCAGAGACCCAGTACTTC. This translates into CASSFGVPETQYF.

The count of this clonotype is one. The rearrangement joins TRBV27 to TRBJ1-1; D is ambiguous. The CDR3 length is 14 residues. Germline V gene data show CDR1 as MNHEY and CDR2 as SMNVEV (reference sequence). Between the trimmed V and J ends, which lost 5 bases and 1 base, there was a span of 11 bases. CDR3 DNA sequence: TGTGCCAGCAGTCCCGACCTATCGAACACTGAAGCTTTCTTT. Protein sequence: CASSPDLSNTEAFF.